This TCR beta chain was captured by sequencing in a study of blood T cell repertoires in COVID-19. Study as a whole: PBMCs, B-cell-depleted T cells, or T cells were the source of the cDNA or gDNA that made up the material.

TCRdb keeps only in-frame clones here, not all; method: immunoSEQ multiplex PCR. The sample holds a few hundred thousand clones, more than 85% seen once. The CDR3 runs to 13 residues. Trimming left V 4 bases short and J 6 bases short, with 13 bases between. Germline V gene data show CDR1 as SGHRS and CDR2 as YFSETQ. Adults between about 18 and 89 years of age took part from under 30 US areas. Membership in each cohort depended on participant-reported clinical history. Resolution of symptoms, clearance, or two negative PCRs was present in recovered Cohort 3 donors. The TCR comes from a woman in her sixties or seventies who had recovered from COVID-19. The sample taken for sequencing was PBMCs or T cells enriched from blood (not recorded which). The chain carries TRBV5-1 and TRBJ1-2; D remains ambiguous. The DNA of the CDR3 is TGCGCCAGCAGCCCCCTTGGGGAGGATGGCTACACCTTC. This encodes CASSPLGEDGYTF.